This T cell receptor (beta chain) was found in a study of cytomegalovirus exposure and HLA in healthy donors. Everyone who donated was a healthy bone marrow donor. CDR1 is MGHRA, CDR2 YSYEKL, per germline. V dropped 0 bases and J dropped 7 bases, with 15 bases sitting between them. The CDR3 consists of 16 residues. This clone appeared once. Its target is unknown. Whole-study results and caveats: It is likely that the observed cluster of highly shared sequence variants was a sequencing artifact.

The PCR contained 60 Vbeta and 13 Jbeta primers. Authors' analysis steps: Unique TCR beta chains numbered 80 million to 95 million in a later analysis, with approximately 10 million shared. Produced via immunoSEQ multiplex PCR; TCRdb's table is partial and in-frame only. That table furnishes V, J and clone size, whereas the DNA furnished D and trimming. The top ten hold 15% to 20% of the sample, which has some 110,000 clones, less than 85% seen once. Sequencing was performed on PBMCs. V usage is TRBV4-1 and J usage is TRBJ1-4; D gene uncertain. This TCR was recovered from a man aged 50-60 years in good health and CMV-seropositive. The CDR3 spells CASSQDRGVMREKLFF. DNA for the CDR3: TGCGCCAGCAGCCAAGATCGCGGGGTAATGCGTGAAAAACTGTTTTTT.